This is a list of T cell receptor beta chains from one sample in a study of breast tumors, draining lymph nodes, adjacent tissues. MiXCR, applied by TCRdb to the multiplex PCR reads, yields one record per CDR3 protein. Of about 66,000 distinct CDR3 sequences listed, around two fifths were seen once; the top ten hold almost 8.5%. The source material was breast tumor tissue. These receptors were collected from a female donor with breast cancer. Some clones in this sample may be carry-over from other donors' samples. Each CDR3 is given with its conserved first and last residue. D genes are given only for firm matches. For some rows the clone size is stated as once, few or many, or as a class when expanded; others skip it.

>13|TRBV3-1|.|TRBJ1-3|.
TGTGCCAGCAGCCAAGACAATCGAAACACCATATATTTT
CASSQDNRNTIYF
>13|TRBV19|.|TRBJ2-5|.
TGTGCCAGTAGTATCAGGACCCAAGAGACCCAGCACTTC
CASSIRTQETQHF
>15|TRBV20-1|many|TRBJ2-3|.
TGCAGTGCTAGAGTTTCCGGGAGCGGCACAGATACGCAGTATTTT
CSARVSGSGTDTQYF
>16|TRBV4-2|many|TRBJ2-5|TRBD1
TGTGCCAGCAGCCAAGATATAACAGGGGGCCGGGAGACCCAGTACTTC
CASSQDITGGRETQYF
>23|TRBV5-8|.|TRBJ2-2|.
TGTGCCAGCAGCTTGCGGGGTTTGCGCCAGGGTCCCCAGGGCTGTGCGAACACCGGGGAGCTGTTCTTT
CASSLRGLRQGPQGCANTGELFF
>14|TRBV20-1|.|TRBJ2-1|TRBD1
TGCAGTGCTGCTCAGGGGGCGGGGTACACTGAGCAGTTCTTC
CSAAQGAGYTEQFF
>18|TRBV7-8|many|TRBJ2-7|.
TGTGCCAGCAGCTTAGGAGGATTGAGAGGCAGGAGCTCCTACGAGCAGTACTTC
CASSLGGLRGRSSYEQYF
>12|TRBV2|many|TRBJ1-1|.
TGTGCCAGCGATGGGGAGTTCACTGAAGCTTTCTTT
CASDGEFTEAFF
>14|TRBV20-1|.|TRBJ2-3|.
TGCAGTGCTAGTTTGAGGCAGTCCACAGATGCGCCGTATTTT
CSASLRQSTDAPYF
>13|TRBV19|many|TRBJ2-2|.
TGTGCCAGTAGTATGACAGGCACCGGGGAGCTGTTTTTT
CASSMTGTGELFF
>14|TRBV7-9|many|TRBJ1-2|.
TGTGCCAGCAGCTTAGGGCAGACCACCGATGGCTACACCTTC
CASSLGQTTDGYTF
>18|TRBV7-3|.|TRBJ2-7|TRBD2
TGTGCCAGCAGCTTAACCGGGCTCAGCGGGGGGGTTATGTACGAGCAGTACTTC
CASSLTGLSGGVMYEQYF
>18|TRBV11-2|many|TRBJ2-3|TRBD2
TGTGCCAGCAGCTTTTTCGGGGGGGACCTTGGGGACACAGATACGCAGTATTTT
CASSFFGGDLGDTDTQYF
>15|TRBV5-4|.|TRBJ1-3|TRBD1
TGTGCCAGCAGCTTGGGACAGGGAGTTGGAAACACCATATATTTT
CASSLGQGVGNTIYF
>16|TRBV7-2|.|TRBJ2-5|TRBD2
TGTGCCAGCAGCTTACGCGGGGGAAACACCGGGGAGACCCAGTACTTC
CASSLRGGNTGETQYF
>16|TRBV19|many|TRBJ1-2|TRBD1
TGTGCCAGTAGTAGTCCCGGGTTCAGGGGGAACTATGGCTACACCTTC
CASSSPGFRGNYGYTF